The 21 T cell receptor beta chains listed next were all sequenced from one sample in a study of blood T cell repertoires in COVID-19. Clones were read by immunoSEQ multiplex PCR, and TCRdb kept only the in-frame ones, dropping some. The data hold 200,000 to 250,000 clones, with 86% observed a single time. Source material: peripheral blood. The receptors were gathered from a man aged 60 to 69 with acute or convalescent COVID-19.

The chain links TRBV19 to TRBJ2-5, with TRBD2 matching over 7 bases. Germline V gives CDR1 LNHDA, CDR2 SQIVND (reference sequence). The J segment lost 3 bases and the V segment lost 4 bases, leaving 5 bases of the junction unmatched. The CDR3 has 14 residues. In DNA form, the CDR3 reads TGTGCCAGTAGTAGGCAGACTAGCAAAGAGACCCAGTACTTC. This translates into CASSRQTSKETQYF.

The chain carries TRBV10-3 and TRBJ1-6; a weak D match, TRBD1 (5 bases). The V end lost 3 bases, the J end lost 6 bases, and 9 bases lay between the germline ends. The CDR3 is 14 amino acids. CDR1 is ENHRY, CDR2 SYGVKD, per germline. The CDR3 DNA reads TGTGCCATCAGTGAAGGGCAGGGTAATTCACCCCTCCACTTT. Amino acid sequence: CAISEGQGNSPLHF.

This rearrangement joins TRBV19 to TRBJ2-1; 9 nucleotides align to TRBD2. Germline CDR1 and CDR2: LNHDA and SQIVND (reference sequence). Losses at the gene ends were 5 bases for V and 15 bases for J; bases not matched to a gene: 11. This CDR3 has 13 amino acids. The CDR3 sequence: CASSGSTSGDRFF. CDR3 in DNA: TGTGCCAGTAGTGGATCGACTAGCGGAGACAGGTTCTTC.

A remark on this clone: Other DNA sequences in this sample translate to the same CDR3. The V call is TRBV5-1, the J call TRBJ2-6; D unresolved. Trimming removed 4 bases at V and 1 base at J, with 6 bases between. CDR1 is SGHRS, CDR2 YFSETQ, per germline. There are 14 residues in the CDR3. The CDR3 loop reads CASSPGSGANVLTF. CDR3 sequence (DNA): TGCGCCAGCAGCCCAGGATCTGGGGCCAACGTCCTGACTTTC.

J is TRBJ2-7 and V is TRBV19, with D possibly TRBD1 on 5 matching bases. The V and J ends lost 10 bases and 1 base respectively, with 8 bases between them. The CDR3 totals 11 residues. The germline V gene has CDR1 LNHDA and CDR2 SQIVND (reference sequence). DNA of the CDR3: TGTGCCACCAAGGGGTCCTACGAGCAGTACTTC. This encodes CATKGSYEQYF.

The chain is built from TRBV27 and TRBJ1-4; 8 nucleotides match TRBD1. V dropped 2 bases and J dropped 10; count of bases not matched to a gene: 6. This CDR3 has 14 amino acids. Germline CDR1 reads MNHEY; CDR2 reads SMNVEV (reference sequence). In DNA form, the CDR3 reads TGTGCCAGCAGTTTAGGACAGGGATTGGCAAAACTGTTTTTT. Protein: CASSLGQGLAKLFF. The whole variable domain, remainder taken from reference TRBV27 and TRBJ1-4, is EAQVTQNPRYLITVTGKKLTVTCSQNMNHEYMSWYRQDPGLGLRQIYYSMNVEVTDKGDVPEGYKVSRKEKRNFPLILESPSPNQTSLYFCASSLGQGLAKLFFGSGTQLSVL.

CDR3 sequence: CASSFSSGTSYNEQFF. The CDR3 DNA follows: TGTGCCAGCAGCTTTTCTAGCGGGACTTCCTACAATGAGCAGTTCTTC. The V call is TRBV7-2, the J call TRBJ2-1; 9 bases are a match to TRBD2. Per germline, CDR1 SGHTA and CDR2 FQGNSA. The CDR3 has 16 residues. Trimming at V came to 3 bases and at J to 1 base, leaving 4 bases not matched to a gene.

This chain uses TRBV5-1 with TRBJ1-1; a weak D match, TRBD1 (6 bases). CDR1 and CDR2 from the germline V gene are SGHRS and YFSETQ. This CDR3 spans 16 amino acids. With 0 bases removed from V and 0 bases from J, the gap between germline ends came to 12 bases. The CDR3 loop is CASSLAGGHMNTEAFF. Written as DNA, the CDR3 is TGCGCCAGCAGCTTGGCGGGGGGACACATGAACACTGAAGCTTTCTTT.

A note on this clone: Within the sample, other DNA sequences also encode this same CDR3. The chain combines TRBV29-1 with TRBJ1-1; 8 bases are shared with TRBD1. With V trimmed by 6 bases and J by 0 bases, 3 bases remained unmatched. CDR3 length: 13 residues. Germline CDR1 is SQVTM and CDR2 is ANQGSEA. CDR3 nucleotides: TGCAGCGTCAGACAGGGGATGAACACTGAAGCTTTCTTT. Protein product: CSVRQGMNTEAFF.

This clone occurred a few times. The chain recombines TRBV6-2 or TRBV6-3 with TRBJ1-2, with D uncertain. V lost 5 bases and J 4 bases, leaving 8 bases between the germline ends. The CDR3 loop spans 12 amino acids. In germline, CDR1 is MNHEY, CDR2 SVGEGT. The CDR3 reads CASSPGVYGYTF. CDR3 in DNA: TGTGCCAGCAGTCCCGGGGTCTATGGCTACACCTTC.

This clone has just one count. The chain combines TRBV6-5 with TRBJ2-1; TRBD2 aligns across 8 bases. Per the germline V gene, CDR1 is MNHEY and CDR2 is SVGAGI. V lost 4 bases and J lost 6; bases outside the gene matches: 5. CDR3 length: 14 residues. The DNA for the CDR3 is TGTGCCAGCAGTTCCCTAGCGGGTATCAATGAGCAGTTCTTC. As protein: CASSSLAGINEQFF.

A single count supports this clone. The gene calls are TRBV3-1 (or the pseudogene TRBV3-2) and TRBJ2-3; 13 nucleotides line up with TRBD2. V was clipped by 1 base and J by 10 bases; unmatched bases: 5. CDR3 size: 15 residues. Germline CDR1 is LGHDT and CDR2 is YNNKEL (reference sequence). The CDR3 coding sequence is TGTGCCAGCAGCCAAGGGGGACTAGCGGGATGGGCGCAGTATTTT. It codes for CASSQGGLAGWAQYF.

This chain uses TRBV24-1 with TRBJ1-2; D not resolved. Trimming pared 4 bases from V and 2 bases from J, leaving 4 bases between. Germline CDR1 and CDR2: KGHDR and SFDVKD. The CDR3 is made up of 12 amino acids. DNA of the CDR3: TGTGCCACCAGTGAACAGAACTATGGCTACACCTTC. As protein: CATSEQNYGYTF.

In DNA, the CDR3 is TGTGCCAGCAGCGAACTAGCGGTTCCTCACACAGATACGCAGTATTTT. Translating it yields CASSELAVPHTDTQYF. This sequence joins TRBV7-3 and TRBJ2-3, with TRBD2 matching 8 bases. The V segment lost 5 bases and the J segment 2 bases; nucleotides outside the gene matches: 9. This CDR3 comprises 16 residues. Per germline, CDR1 SGHTA and CDR2 FQGTGA.

The chain couples TRBV11-2 to TRBJ2-3; 10 bases agree with TRBD2. CDR3 length: 15 residues. With 5 bases clipped from V and 4 bases from J, the junction kept 6 bases outside the gene matches. The germline V gene has CDR1 SGHAT and CDR2 FQNNGV. CDR3 DNA sequence: TGTGCCAGCAGCCCTAGCGGGAGCGCTGCAGATACGCAGTATTTT. This sequence encodes CASSPSGSAADTQYF.

Turning to this clone: A junction end diverges from the germline sequence, so it may reflect a read error. The genes are TRBV28 and TRBJ1-2, with 9 bases that match TRBD1. Germline V gives CDR1 MDHEN, CDR2 SYDVKM. The CDR3 totals 12 residues. CDR3 sequence reads: CASSKGTGQISF. Written as DNA, the CDR3 is TGTGCCAGCAGTAAAGGGACAGGGCAAATCTCCTTC.

V gene TRBV9 combines with J gene TRBJ2-7; D uncertain. Per the germline V gene, CDR1 is SGDLS and CDR2 is YYNGEE. V shed 4 bases and J shed 3 bases, with 11 bases lying between them. The CDR3 loop spans 13 amino acids. The DNA for the CDR3 is TGTGCCAGCAGCAAAGAAGAGGACTACGAGCAGTACTTC. It yields the protein CASSKEEDYEQYF.

CDR3 amino acids: CASSRQSTDTQYF. CDR3 DNA: TGTGCCAGCAGCCGACAGTCCACAGATACGCAGTATTTT. This chain links TRBV12-3 or TRBV12-4 with TRBJ2-3; perhaps TRBD1 as D (5 bases). The CDR3 runs to 13 residues. Trimming cost V 6 bases and J 2 bases, with 9 bases left between them.

The table lists this clone with a count of one. The V and J genes are TRBV5-1 and TRBJ1-3; D is unresolved. This CDR3 comprises 15 residues. Per germline, CDR1 SGHRS and CDR2 YFSETQ. V was pared by 3 bases and J by 0 bases, with 10 bases between. CDR3 sequence (DNA): TGCGCCAGCAGCTACAACACGGGCTCTGGAAACACCATATATTTT. Amino acid sequence: CASSYNTGSGNTIYF.

The rearrangement joins TRBV5-4 to TRBJ2-7, with a tentative D call TRBD2 (5 bases). CDR3 length: 17 amino acids. Between the trimmed V and J ends, which lost 2 bases and 1 base, there was a span of 19 bases. Germline CDR1 SGHNT, CDR2 YYREEE (reference sequence). As DNA, the CDR3 is TGTGCCAGCAGCTTAGTAGTCGGGGTCGCCGCATCCTACGAGCAGTACTTC. As protein: CASSLVVGVAASYEQYF.

V usage is TRBV11-2 and J usage is TRBJ1-2, with 10 bases matching TRBD1. Germline CDR1 SGHAT, CDR2 FQNNGV. CDR3 length equals 14 residues. The junction had 4 bases not matched to a gene; V was cut back by 5 bases and J by 4 bases. The CDR3 region has the DNA TGTGCCAGCAGCAAGACAGGGGGCGGCTATGGCTACACCTTC. Translation gives CASSKTGGGYGYTF.